These T cell receptor beta chains were read from a single sample in a study of molecular identifiers for immune sequencing clone quantification. In TCRdb, the PCR reads were re-called with MiXCR into one record per CDR3 protein. The repertoire consists of some 580,000 distinct CDR3 sequences, with about 25% occurring once and the leading ten covering about 0.84%. The specimen was naive CD8+ T cells from blood, with Jurkat cell RNA spiked in. These receptors all come from a human donor in good health. Some libraries in this study had Jurkat cell RNA spiked in. Each CDR3 is given with its conserved first and last residue. A D gene is named only where the DNA matches it firmly. Part of the rows lack a size; the others show once, few, many or a class for expanded clones.

d_gene: .; j_gene: TRBJ2-7; abundance: .; v_gene: TRBV20-1; CDR3aa: CSARILGTGYEQYF; CDR3nt: TGCAGTGCTAGAATTCTGGGCACTGGTTACGAGCAGTACTTC
d_gene: TRBD2; j_gene: TRBJ2-7; abundance: many; v_gene: TRBV7-6; CDR3aa: CASSTASGSSYEQYF; CDR3nt: TGTGCCAGCAGCACTGCTAGCGGGAGTTCCTACGAGCAGTACTTC
d_gene: .; j_gene: TRBJ1-3; abundance: few; v_gene: TRBV4-1; CDR3aa: CASSQESSSGNTIYF; CDR3nt: TGCGCCAGCAGCCAAGAATCTAGCTCTGGAAACACCATATATTTT
d_gene: .; j_gene: TRBJ1-1; abundance: many; v_gene: TRBV5-1; CDR3aa: CASSLLENTEAFF; CDR3nt: TGCGCCAGCAGCTTGCTGGAAAACACTGAAGCTTTCTTT
d_gene: TRBD2; j_gene: TRBJ2-5; abundance: many; v_gene: TRBV7-9; CDR3aa: CASSPWTSGQETQYF; CDR3nt: TGTGCCAGCAGCCCCTGGACTAGCGGGCAAGAGACCCAGTACTTC
d_gene: .; j_gene: TRBJ2-1; abundance: .; v_gene: TRBV7-9; CDR3aa: CASSNPVDGGIAHNEQFF; CDR3nt: TGTGCCAGCAGCAACCCCGTAGATGGCGGGATCGCCCACAATGAGCAGTTCTTC
d_gene: .; j_gene: TRBJ1-1; abundance: .; v_gene: TRBV20-1; CDR3aa: CSARDTDSLTEAFF; CDR3nt: TGCAGTGCTAGAGATACGGACAGTTTGACTGAAGCTTTCTTT
d_gene: TRBD2; j_gene: TRBJ2-1; abundance: few; v_gene: TRBV20-1; CDR3aa: CSASPKEWTSGESSYNEQFF; CDR3nt: TGCAGTGCTAGTCCTAAGGAATGGACTAGCGGGGAAAGCTCCTACAATGAGCAGTTCTTC
d_gene: TRBD1; j_gene: TRBJ2-5; abundance: .; v_gene: TRBV9; CDR3aa: CASSPPDRGKETQYF; CDR3nt: TGTGCCAGCAGCCCCCCAGACAGGGGGAAAGAGACCCAGTACTTC
d_gene: TRBD1; j_gene: TRBJ2-1; abundance: few; v_gene: TRBV4-3; CDR3aa: CASSQDGTGTGNEQFF; CDR3nt: TGCGCCAGCAGCCAAGATGGGACAGGTACCGGGAATGAGCAGTTCTTC
d_gene: .; j_gene: TRBJ2-7; abundance: .; v_gene: TRBV7-9; CDR3aa: CASSLQAGSHGEQYF; CDR3nt: TGTGCCAGCAGCTTACAAGCAGGGTCACACGGCGAGCAGTACTTC
d_gene: .; j_gene: TRBJ1-2; abundance: few; v_gene: TRBV30; CDR3aa: CAWSVASRNNYGYTF; CDR3nt: TGTGCCTGGAGTGTGGCCAGCCGTAACAACTATGGCTACACCTTC
d_gene: .; j_gene: TRBJ1-2; abundance: .; v_gene: TRBV29-1; CDR3aa: CSVATGTGGYTF; CDR3nt: TGCAGCGTCGCAACCGGGACGGGCGGCTACACCTTC
d_gene: .; j_gene: TRBJ1-2; abundance: .; v_gene: TRBV19; CDR3aa: CASSISQGNYGYTF; CDR3nt: TGTGCCAGTAGTATTAGTCAGGGAAACTATGGCTACACCTTC
d_gene: TRBD1; j_gene: TRBJ1-6; abundance: few; v_gene: TRBV4-1; CDR3aa: CASSQGPGQGYSPLHF; CDR3nt: TGCGCCAGCAGCCAAGGTCCGGGACAGGGATATTCACCCCTCCACTTT
d_gene: TRBD2; j_gene: TRBJ2-3; abundance: many; v_gene: TRBV12-3/TRBV12-4; CDR3aa: CASRLAGRTDTQYF; CDR3nt: TGTGCCAGCAGGCTAGCGGGGCGCACAGATACGCAGTATTTT
d_gene: .; j_gene: TRBJ1-1; abundance: .; v_gene: TRBV4-3; CDR3aa: CASSQDNSGTNTEAFF; CDR3nt: TGCGCCAGCAGTCAAGATAATTCAGGGACGAACACTGAAGCTTTCTTT
d_gene: .; j_gene: TRBJ2-2; abundance: many; v_gene: TRBV7-6; CDR3aa: CASSLLSTGELFF; CDR3nt: TGTGCCAGCAGCTTACTTTCGACCGGGGAGCTGTTTTTT
d_gene: TRBD2; j_gene: TRBJ2-7; abundance: .; v_gene: TRBV6-1; CDR3aa: CASVASRLADSYEQYF; CDR3nt: TGTGCCAGCGTGGCCTCCCGACTAGCGGACTCCTACGAGCAGTACTTC
d_gene: TRBD1; j_gene: TRBJ1-5; abundance: .; v_gene: TRBV6-2/TRBV6-3; CDR3aa: CASSYPVLGTGDSNQPQHF; CDR3nt: TGTGCCAGCAGTTACCCCGTCTTAGGGACAGGGGATAGCAATCAGCCCCAGCATTTT
d_gene: .; j_gene: TRBJ1-1; abundance: .; v_gene: TRBV6-5; CDR3aa: CASSQGGWGTEAFF; CDR3nt: TGTGCCAGCAGCCAAGGGGGATGGGGAACTGAAGCTTTCTTT
d_gene: .; j_gene: TRBJ2-4; abundance: many; v_gene: TRBV7-9; CDR3aa: CASRSPRDPINIQYF; CDR3nt: TGTGCCAGCAGGTCGCCGCGGGACCCAATAAACATTCAGTACTTC
d_gene: TRBD1; j_gene: TRBJ2-2; abundance: .; v_gene: TRBV12-3/TRBV12-4; CDR3aa: CASNPRDRDTGELFF; CDR3nt: TGTGCCAGCAATCCCCGGGACAGGGACACCGGGGAGCTGTTTTTT
d_gene: TRBD2; j_gene: TRBJ2-3; abundance: many; v_gene: TRBV9; CDR3aa: CASSVLAGGTDTQYF; CDR3nt: TGTGCCAGCAGCGTGTTAGCGGGGGGCACAGATACGCAGTATTTT
d_gene: TRBD2; j_gene: TRBJ2-3; abundance: .; v_gene: TRBV13; CDR3aa: CASSSLAGGNTDTQYF; CDR3nt: TGTGCCAGCAGCTCGCTAGCGGGAGGTAACACAGATACGCAGTATTTT
d_gene: .; j_gene: TRBJ1-1; abundance: .; v_gene: TRBV4-1; CDR3aa: CASTFMDGMNTEAFF; CDR3nt: TGCGCCAGCACCTTTATGGATGGCATGAACACTGAAGCTTTCTTT
d_gene: TRBD2; j_gene: TRBJ2-3; abundance: many; v_gene: TRBV15; CDR3aa: CATSRARQRGGLTDTQYF; CDR3nt: TGTGCCACCAGCAGAGCTAGGCAGCGGGGGGGCCTCACAGATACGCAGTATTTT
d_gene: .; j_gene: TRBJ2-5; abundance: .; v_gene: TRBV13; CDR3aa: CASSPWTEDRETQYF; CDR3nt: TGTGCCAGCAGCCCATGGACAGAAGATAGAGAGACCCAGTACTTC
d_gene: .; j_gene: TRBJ2-7; abundance: .; v_gene: TRBV7-8; CDR3aa: CASSLFSSLSYEQYF; CDR3nt: TGTGCCAGCAGCTTATTCTCCTCACTATCTTACGAGCAGTACTTC
d_gene: TRBD1; j_gene: TRBJ1-1; abundance: many; v_gene: TRBV2; CDR3aa: CASSEGFWDRGPGAFF; CDR3nt: TGTGCCAGCAGTGAAGGGTTTTGGGACAGGGGGCCAGGAGCTTTCTTT
d_gene: .; j_gene: TRBJ2-5; abundance: few; v_gene: TRBV12-3/TRBV12-4; CDR3aa: CASSFRQGPETQYF; CDR3nt: TGTGCCAGCAGTTTCCGTCAGGGGCCGGAGACCCAGTACTTC
d_gene: .; j_gene: TRBJ2-1; abundance: .; v_gene: TRBV5-6; CDR3aa: CASSLPNDEQFF; CDR3nt: TGTGCCAGCAGCTTGCCTAACGATGAGCAGTTCTTC
d_gene: .; j_gene: TRBJ2-7; abundance: few; v_gene: TRBV28; CDR3aa: CASSLGKSSYEQYF; CDR3nt: TGTGCCAGCAGTTTGGGCAAAAGCTCCTACGAGCAGTACTTC
d_gene: TRBD1; j_gene: TRBJ2-5; abundance: many; v_gene: TRBV5-3; CDR3aa: CASSLTGDQETQYF; CDR3nt: TGTGCCAGCAGTTTAACAGGGGACCAAGAGACCCAGTACTTC
d_gene: .; j_gene: TRBJ2-7; abundance: few; v_gene: TRBV29-1; CDR3aa: CSVEALKGGPDMRSSSSYEQYF; CDR3nt: TGCAGCGTTGAAGCTTTAAAGGGCGGTCCGGACATGCGATCTTCGAGCTCCTACGAGCAGTACTTC
d_gene: .; j_gene: TRBJ1-5; abundance: many; v_gene: TRBV6-2/TRBV6-3; CDR3aa: CASSYVGSGQPQHF; CDR3nt: TGTGCCAGCAGTTACGTCGGGTCGGGGCAGCCCCAGCATTTT
d_gene: .; j_gene: TRBJ2-2; abundance: .; v_gene: TRBV7-9; CDR3aa: CASSLSMSGELFF; CDR3nt: TGTGCCAGCAGCTTAAGTATGTCCGGGGAGCTGTTTTTT
d_gene: .; j_gene: TRBJ2-7; abundance: .; v_gene: TRBV4-2; CDR3aa: CASSQFSTYEQYF; CDR3nt: TGTGCCAGCAGCCAATTTTCGACCTACGAGCAGTACTTC
d_gene: .; j_gene: TRBJ2-1; abundance: many; v_gene: TRBV27; CDR3aa: CASRQSSYNEQFF; CDR3nt: TGTGCCAGCAGACAGTCCTCCTACAATGAGCAGTTCTTC
d_gene: .; j_gene: TRBJ1-2; abundance: few; v_gene: TRBV21-1; CDR3aa: CASSKVVPYGYTF; CDR3nt: TGTGCCAGCAGCAAAGTGGTCCCTTATGGCTACACCTTC
d_gene: .; j_gene: TRBJ1-2; abundance: few; v_gene: TRBV19; CDR3aa: CASSIGHSNYGYTF; CDR3nt: TGTGCCAGTAGTATAGGCCATTCTAACTATGGCTACACCTTC
d_gene: .; j_gene: TRBJ1-1; abundance: few; v_gene: TRBV4-3; CDR3aa: CASSPSYRGFIPEAFF; CDR3nt: TGCGCCAGCAGCCCCAGCTATCGGGGCTTTATCCCTGAAGCTTTCTTT
d_gene: TRBD1; j_gene: TRBJ1-2; abundance: once; v_gene: TRBV6-5; CDR3aa: CASSYINDQGADYGCTF; CDR3nt: TGTGCCAGCAGTTACATCAATGATCAGGGGGCAGACTATGGCTGCACCTTC
d_gene: TRBD1; j_gene: TRBJ1-1; abundance: .; v_gene: TRBV24-1; CDR3aa: CATSEKTGQAAFF; CDR3nt: TGTGCCACCAGTGAGAAGACAGGGCAAGCCGCTTTCTTT
d_gene: .; j_gene: TRBJ1-1; abundance: .; v_gene: TRBV20-1; CDR3aa: CSARDVDMNTEALF; CDR3nt: TGCAGTGCTAGAGATGTGGACATGAACACTGAAGCTCTCTTT
d_gene: .; j_gene: TRBJ2-5; abundance: many; v_gene: TRBV10-3; CDR3aa: CAISEGNQETQYF; CDR3nt: TGTGCCATCAGTGAAGGGAATCAAGAGACCCAGTACTTC
d_gene: TRBD1; j_gene: TRBJ2-7; abundance: few; v_gene: TRBV28; CDR3aa: CASSLSNRGFEQYF; CDR3nt: TGTGCCAGCAGTTTGTCGAACAGGGGTTTCGAGCAGTACTTC
d_gene: TRBD1; j_gene: TRBJ2-1; abundance: many; v_gene: TRBV24-1; CDR3aa: CATSDETTGSESNEQFF; CDR3nt: TGTGCCACCAGTGACGAAACGACAGGGTCCGAGTCGAATGAGCAGTTCTTC
d_gene: TRBD1; j_gene: TRBJ2-3; abundance: .; v_gene: TRBV7-9; CDR3aa: CASSLPTGESSDTQYF; CDR3nt: TGTGCCAGCAGCTTACCGACAGGGGAAAGCTCAGATACGCAGTATTTT